This T cell receptor (beta chain) came from a study of CD8 T cells in Susac syndrome. Reverse transcription of about 0.5 to 1 ug RNA used random hexamers. TCRdb re-called the immunoSEQ multiplex PCR reads with MiXCR, one entry per CDR3 protein. The data hold over 100,000 distinct CDR3 sequences, with around 94% observed a single time. Germline values: CDR1 SGDLS, CDR2 YYNGEE. The CDR3 loop spans 15 amino acids. Trimming pared 0 bases from V and 1 base from J, leaving 9 bases between. This TCR was sampled from a human donor with Susac syndrome. V and J are TRBV9 and TRBJ2-3; a possible D gene is TRBD2 (5 bases). The sample consisted of CD8+ T cells from PBMCs. CDR3 residues: CASSVGSGGTDTQYF. DNA for the CDR3: TGTGCCAGCAGCGTAGGCTCCGGGGGCACAGATACGCAGTATTTT.